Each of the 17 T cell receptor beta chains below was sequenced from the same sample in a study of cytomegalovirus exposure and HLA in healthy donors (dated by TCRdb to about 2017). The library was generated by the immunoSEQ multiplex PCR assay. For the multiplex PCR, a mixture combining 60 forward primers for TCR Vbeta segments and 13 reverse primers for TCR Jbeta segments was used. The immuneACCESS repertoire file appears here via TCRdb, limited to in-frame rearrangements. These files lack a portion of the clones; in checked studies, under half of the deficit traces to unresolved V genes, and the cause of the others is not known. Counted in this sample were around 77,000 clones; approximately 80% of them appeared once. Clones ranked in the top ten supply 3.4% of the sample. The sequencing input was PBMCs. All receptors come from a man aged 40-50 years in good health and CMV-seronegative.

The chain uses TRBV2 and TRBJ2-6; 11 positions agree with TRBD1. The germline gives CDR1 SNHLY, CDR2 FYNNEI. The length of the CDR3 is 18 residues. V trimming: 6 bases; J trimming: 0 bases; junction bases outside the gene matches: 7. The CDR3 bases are TGTGCCAGCAGAGGCCCCGGGACAGGGGGCTCTGGGGCCAACGTCCTGACTTTC. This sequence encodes CASRGPGTGGSGANVLTF. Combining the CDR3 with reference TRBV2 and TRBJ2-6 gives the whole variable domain EPEVTQTPSHQVTQMGQEVILRCVPISNHLYFYWYRQILGQKVEFLVSFYNNEISEKSEIFDDQFSVERPDGSNFTLKIRSTKLEDSAMYFCASRGPGTGGSGANVLTFGAGSRLTVL.

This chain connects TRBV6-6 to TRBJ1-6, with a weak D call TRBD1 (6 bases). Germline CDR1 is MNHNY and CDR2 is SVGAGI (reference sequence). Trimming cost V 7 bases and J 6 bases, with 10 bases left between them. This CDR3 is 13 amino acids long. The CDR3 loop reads CASMGRGNSPLHF. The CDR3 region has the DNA TGTGCCAGCATGGGCAGGGGTAATTCACCCCTCCACTTT.

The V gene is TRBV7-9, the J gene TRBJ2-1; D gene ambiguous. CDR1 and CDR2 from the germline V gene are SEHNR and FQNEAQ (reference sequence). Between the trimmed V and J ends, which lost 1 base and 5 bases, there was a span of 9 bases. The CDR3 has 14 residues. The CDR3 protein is CASSLVVQNNEQFF. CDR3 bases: TGTGCCAGCAGCTTAGTAGTACAGAACAATGAGCAGTTCTTC.

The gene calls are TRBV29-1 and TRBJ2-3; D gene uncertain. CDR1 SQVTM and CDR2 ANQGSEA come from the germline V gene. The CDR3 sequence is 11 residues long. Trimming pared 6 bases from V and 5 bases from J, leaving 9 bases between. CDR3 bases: TGCAGCGTCCAGGCGCTAGATACGCAGTATTTT. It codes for CSVQALDTQYF.

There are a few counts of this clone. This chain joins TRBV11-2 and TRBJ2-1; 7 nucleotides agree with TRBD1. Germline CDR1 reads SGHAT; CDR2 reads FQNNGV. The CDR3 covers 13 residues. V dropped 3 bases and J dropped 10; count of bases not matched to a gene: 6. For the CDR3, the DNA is TGTGCCAGCAGCTTCGGACAGGCCGGGGAGCAGTTCTTC. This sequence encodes CASSFGQAGEQFF.

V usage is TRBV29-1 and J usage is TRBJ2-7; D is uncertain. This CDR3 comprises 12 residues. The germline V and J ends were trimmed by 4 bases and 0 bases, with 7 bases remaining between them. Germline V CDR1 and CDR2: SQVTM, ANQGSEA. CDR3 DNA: TGCAGCGTTGTAACGGTCTCCTACGAGCAGTACTTC. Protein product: CSVVTVSYEQYF.

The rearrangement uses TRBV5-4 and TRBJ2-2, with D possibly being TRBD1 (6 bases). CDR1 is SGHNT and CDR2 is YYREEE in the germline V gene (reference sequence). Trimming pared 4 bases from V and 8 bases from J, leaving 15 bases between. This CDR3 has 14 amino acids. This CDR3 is CASSTDRWRGELFF. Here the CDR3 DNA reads TGTGCCAGCAGCACGGACAGATGGAGGGGGGAGCTGTTTTTT.

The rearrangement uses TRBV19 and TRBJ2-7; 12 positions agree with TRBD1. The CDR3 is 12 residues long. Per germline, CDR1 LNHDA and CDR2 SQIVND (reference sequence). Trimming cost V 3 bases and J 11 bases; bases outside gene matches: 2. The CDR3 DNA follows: TGTGCCAGTAGTATGGGGACAGGGGGCAAGTACTTC. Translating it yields CASSMGTGGKYF.

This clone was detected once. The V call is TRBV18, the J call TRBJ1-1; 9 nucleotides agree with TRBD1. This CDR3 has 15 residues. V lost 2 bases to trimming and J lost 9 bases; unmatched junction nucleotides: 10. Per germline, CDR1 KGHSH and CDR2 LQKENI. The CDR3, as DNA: TGTGCCAGCTCACCAATACAGGGGGCGATAACGAAAGCTTTCTTT. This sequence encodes CASSPIQGAITKAFF.

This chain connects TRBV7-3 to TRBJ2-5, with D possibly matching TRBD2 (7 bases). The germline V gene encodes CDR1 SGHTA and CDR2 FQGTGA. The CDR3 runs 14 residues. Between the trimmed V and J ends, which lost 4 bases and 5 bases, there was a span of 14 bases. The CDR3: CASSSNGGRETQYF. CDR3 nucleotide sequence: TGTGCCAGCAGCTCCAACGGGGGGCGTGAGACCCAGTACTTC.

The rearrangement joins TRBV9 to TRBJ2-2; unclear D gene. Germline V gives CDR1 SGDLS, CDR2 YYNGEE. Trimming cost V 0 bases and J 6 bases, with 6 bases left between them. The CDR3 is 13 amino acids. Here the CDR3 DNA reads TGTGCCAGCAGCGTAGTCGTCGCCGGGGAGCTGTTTTTT. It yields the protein CASSVVVAGELFF. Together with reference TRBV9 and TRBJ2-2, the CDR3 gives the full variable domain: DSGVTQTPKHLITATGQRVTLRCSPRSGDLSVYWYQQSLDQGLQFLIQYYNGEERAKGNILERFSAQQFPDLHSELNLSSLELGDSALYFCASSVVVAGELFFGEGSRLTVL.

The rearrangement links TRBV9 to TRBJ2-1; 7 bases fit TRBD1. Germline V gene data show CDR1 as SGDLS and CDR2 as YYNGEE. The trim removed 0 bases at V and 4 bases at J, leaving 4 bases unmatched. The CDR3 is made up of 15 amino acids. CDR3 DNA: TGTGCCAGCAGCGTAGAGACAGGGCAATACAATGAGCAGTTCTTC. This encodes CASSVETGQYNEQFF.

CDR3 bases: TGTGCCAGCAGCCAAACAGGGTCAAATCAGCCCCAGCATTTT. This translates into CASSQTGSNQPQHF. The rearrangement uses TRBV2 and TRBJ1-5; D is possibly TRBD1 (6 bases). V lost 6 bases and J lost 4, with 13 bases in between. Per the germline V gene, CDR1 is SNHLY and CDR2 is FYNNEI. This CDR3 comprises 14 residues.

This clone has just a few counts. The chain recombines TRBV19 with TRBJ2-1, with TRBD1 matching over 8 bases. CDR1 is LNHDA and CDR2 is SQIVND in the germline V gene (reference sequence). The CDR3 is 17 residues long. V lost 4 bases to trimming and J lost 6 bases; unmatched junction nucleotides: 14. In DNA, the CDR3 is TGTGCCAGTAGTACGCCGGGACAGGCTGTCAGGGGCAATGAGCAGTTCTTC. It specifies CASSTPGQAVRGNEQFF.

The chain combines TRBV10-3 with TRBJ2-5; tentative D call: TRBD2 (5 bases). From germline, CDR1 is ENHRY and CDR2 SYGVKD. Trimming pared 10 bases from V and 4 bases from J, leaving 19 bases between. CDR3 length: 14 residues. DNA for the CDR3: TGTGCCACCCGGAATACTAGAACCACAGAGACCCAGTACTTC. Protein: CATRNTRTTETQYF.

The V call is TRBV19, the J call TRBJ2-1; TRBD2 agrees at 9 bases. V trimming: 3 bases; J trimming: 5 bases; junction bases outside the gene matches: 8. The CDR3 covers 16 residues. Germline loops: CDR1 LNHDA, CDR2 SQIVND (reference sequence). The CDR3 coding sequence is TGTGCCAGTAGTATTTTTGCTAGCGGGGTCGACAATGAGCAGTTCTTC. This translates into CASSIFASGVDNEQFF.

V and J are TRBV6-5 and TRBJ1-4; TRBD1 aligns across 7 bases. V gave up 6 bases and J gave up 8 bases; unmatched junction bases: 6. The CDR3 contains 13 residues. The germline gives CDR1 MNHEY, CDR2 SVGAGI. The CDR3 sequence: CASRGTVGEKLFF. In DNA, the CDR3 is TGTGCCAGCAGGGGGACAGTGGGCGAAAAACTGTTTTTT.